A selection of T cell receptor beta chains follows, all from one sample in a study of HIV-infected patients and healthy controls. TCRdb re-called the 5' RACE reads through MiXCR, storing one row per CDR3 protein. The profile shows about 12,000 distinct CDR3 sequences, under 6.5% of them singletons. Sequencing was performed on blood. The receptors were sampled from an adult in good health. CDR3s include the opening cysteine and the closing phenylalanine or tryptophan. A D gene is named only where the DNA matches it firmly. The size field is filled for only some rows; it gives once, few, many or a size class.

J: TRBJ2-3; size: few; V: TRBV20-1; D: NA; DNA: TGCAGTGCTAGGAAGGGGCCCCGGCCCGGTGATGGCACAGATACGCAGTATTTT; CDR3: CSARKGPRPGDGTDTQYF
J: TRBJ2-3; size: many; V: TRBV7-2; D: NA; DNA: TGTGCCAGCAGTCGTTCGCTCGGAGGCGCAGATACGCAGTATTTT; CDR3: CASSRSLGGADTQYF
J: TRBJ1-4; size: many; V: TRBV12-3/TRBV12-4; D: TRBD1; DNA: TGTGCCAGCAGTACCCGCAGGACAGGCCTTAATGAAAAACTGTTTTTT; CDR3: CASSTRRTGLNEKLFF
J: TRBJ1-5; size: medium-sized; V: TRBV7-2; D: NA; DNA: TGTGCCAGCAGCTTAGCGGGGACGGAAAATCAGCCCCAGCATTTT; CDR3: CASSLAGTENQPQHF
J: TRBJ1-6; size: many; V: TRBV27; D: NA; DNA: TGTGCCAGCCAACGTTCAGGGTCACCCCTCCACTTT; CDR3: CASQRSGSPLHF
J: TRBJ2-5; size: many; V: TRBV12-3/TRBV12-4; D: NA; DNA: TGTGCCAGCAGTCGGACCACAGGTTACCAAGAGACCCAGTACTTC; CDR3: CASSRTTGYQETQYF
J: TRBJ2-3; size: many; V: TRBV23-1; D: NA; DNA: TGCGCCAGCAGAGGCACAGATACGCAGTATTTT; CDR3: CASRGTDTQYF
J: TRBJ2-5; size: many; V: TRBV5-4; D: NA; DNA: TGTGCCAGCAGCTTACCGGGGGCCGGTGAGACCCAGTACTTC; CDR3: CASSLPGAGETQYF
J: TRBJ2-3; size: many; V: TRBV7-9; D: NA; DNA: TGTGCCAGCGGGGGGGCTGGAGATACGCAGTATTTT; CDR3: CASGGAGDTQYF
J: TRBJ1-1; size: many; V: TRBV27; D: NA; DNA: TGTGCCAGCAGTTCCTCAGGGGCATCGGGCACTGAAGCTTTCTTT; CDR3: CASSSSGASGTEAFF
J: TRBJ2-5; size: medium-sized; V: TRBV20-1; D: TRBD2; DNA: TGCAGTGCTAGAGAGGGCTGGACTAGCGGGGCAAAAAATCAAGAGACCCAGTACTTC; CDR3: CSAREGWTSGAKNQETQYF
J: TRBJ2-3; size: NA; V: TRBV7-9; D: NA; DNA: TGTGCCAGCAGCCTAGTCTCCCTAGGGAGCACAGATACGCAGTATTTT; CDR3: CASSLVSLGSTDTQYF
J: TRBJ2-7; size: many; V: TRBV2; D: NA; DNA: TGTGCCAGCAGTGATTTAGGGCCGGCCTACGAGCAGTACTTC; CDR3: CASSDLGPAYEQYF
J: TRBJ1-1; size: medium-sized; V: TRBV6-5; D: NA; DNA: TGTGCCAGCAGTTACACGGGGGTCATGAACACTGAAGCTTTCTTT; CDR3: CASSYTGVMNTEAFF
J: TRBJ1-1; size: medium-sized; V: TRBV29-1; D: NA; DNA: TGCAGCGCGATTACAGGGCCCCAGTCTGAAGCTTTCTTT; CDR3: CSAITGPQSEAFF
J: TRBJ2-1; size: medium-sized; V: TRBV20-1; D: TRBD2; DNA: TGCAGTGCTAAACTAGCGGGGCGGGACTACAATGAGCAGTTCTTC; CDR3: CSAKLAGRDYNEQFF
J: TRBJ2-2; size: medium-sized; V: TRBV4-1; D: NA; DNA: TGCGCCAGCAGCCCCACCCAAACCGGGGAGCTGTTTTTT; CDR3: CASSPTQTGELFF